The clone carrying this TCR beta chain came up many times. The antigen is not known. This sample stems from a study of T-cell memory formation after mild COVID-19. General study results and limits: The second-wave clones peaking on day 37 were not confirmed as SARS-CoV-2-specific. Balance between CD4 and CD8 was seen in clones contracting day 15 to 85, and a CD4+ lean was seen in later expanders. Pre-infection memory contained some responding clones, which suggested that cross-reactive memory had joined.

The TCR alpha and TCR beta cDNA libraries, bearing sample barcodes and UMIs, were generated by 5'RACE using constant-segment primers. TCRdb itself ran the 5' RACE reads through MiXCR, one entry per CDR3 protein. The sample carries hundreds of thousands of distinct CDR3 sequences, about 20% recorded once. Germline loops: CDR1 LGHNA, CDR2 YNFKEQ. The CDR3 is 15 residues long. V dropped 0 bases and J dropped 2 bases, with 11 bases sitting between them. This chain links TRBV4-2 with TRBJ2-7, with D hard to call. Sequenced material: PBMCs or a T cell subset sorted from them (not recorded which). The sequence was collected from an adult woman who had mild COVID-19 (a few samples of this study predate the infection). Cell type and time point are not known. Here the CDR3 reads CASSQDAAGPYEQYF. The CDR3, as DNA: TGTGCCAGCAGCCAAGATGCCGCAGGCCCCTACGAGCAGTACTTC.